Below, one TCR beta chain is given with its context. The sample belongs to a study of blood T cell repertoires in COVID-19. Study at large: Sites in the United States, Italy and Spain provided acute and convalescent COVID-19 samples. The cDNA or gDNA used as material had been derived from T cells, B-cell-depleted T cells, or PBMCs.

Enrollment of patients from Seattle took place during active infection, with longitudinal follow-up. Original processing notes: Reference gene primer amplification yielded estimated nucleated cell counts. Some clones are missing from TCRdb's copy, which holds only in-frame ones; the method was immunoSEQ multiplex PCR. That table is the source of V, J and clone size, and D and trimming were worked out from the DNA. The data contain 130,000 or so clones, around 90% of them seen just once; the ten biggest clones take up approximately 2.4%. CDR3 length equals 16 residues. The germline gives CDR1 SGHKS, CDR2 YYEKEE (reference sequence). J gave up 0 bases and V 1 base, and 5 bases lay outside the gene matches.

The source of this sequence is a human donor with COVID-19, enrolled during active disease. The donor label of this sample is uncertain. Sequencing was done on a sample of peripheral blood. The chain joins TRBV5-5 to TRBJ2-7; 9 bases align to TRBD1. CDR3 coding DNA: TGTGCCAGCAGCTTGTCTGGGACAGGGCGCTCCTACGAGCAGTACTTC. Translating gives CASSLSGTGRSYEQYF. The variable domain in full, with the rest retrieved from reference TRBV5-5 and TRBJ2-7, is DAGVTQSPTHLIKTRGQQVTLRCSPISGHKSVSWYQQVLGQGPQFIFQYYEKEERGRGNFPDRFSARQFPNYSSELNVNALLLGDSALYLCASSLSGTGRSYEQYFGPGTRLTVT.